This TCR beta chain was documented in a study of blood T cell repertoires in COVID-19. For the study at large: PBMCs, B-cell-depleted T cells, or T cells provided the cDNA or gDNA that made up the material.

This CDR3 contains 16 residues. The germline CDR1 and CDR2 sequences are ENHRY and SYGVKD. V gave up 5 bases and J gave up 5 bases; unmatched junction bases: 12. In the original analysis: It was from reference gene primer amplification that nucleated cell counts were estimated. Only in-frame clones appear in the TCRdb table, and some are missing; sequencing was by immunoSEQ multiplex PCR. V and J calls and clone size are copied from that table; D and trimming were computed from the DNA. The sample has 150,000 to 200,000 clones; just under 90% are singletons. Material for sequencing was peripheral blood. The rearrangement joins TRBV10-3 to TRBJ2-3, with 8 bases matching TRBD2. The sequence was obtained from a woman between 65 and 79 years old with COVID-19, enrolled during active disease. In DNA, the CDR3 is TGTGCCATCAGTCCCTTCCGGGAGGCGGGGGGAGATACGCAGTATTTT. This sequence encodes CAISPFREAGGDTQYF.